This TCR beta chain was identified during a study of shared clonotypes between healthy human individuals (TCRdb year 2020). About the full investigation: A couple of women and three men aged 18 to 49 years were included in the cohort. Blood TCR repertoires of about 5 healthy adults were deeply sequenced to estimate repertoire size and the extent of clonotype sharing between individuals. To increase sequencing depth and limit assay-specific biases, different laboratories used diverse techniques to prepare libraries and sequence TCR repertoires. For each donor, three plates each were used for CD4 naive and CD4 memory, two plates were used for CD8 naive, and one plate was used for CD8 memory. Between about 0.8 and 9 billion PBMCs per donor were obtained by leukapheresis.

This clone was counted ten times or more. The specificity of this receptor is unknown. One base away there is no much larger clone; base qualities are not given. Taken from the germline V gene, the CDR1 and CDR2 loops are SGHNT and YENEEA. The trim is 0 bases for V and 2 bases for J, with a gap of 14 bases between the germline ends. From cysteine to phenylalanine, the CDR3 is 18 amino acids long. CDR3 DNA is the only sequence kept; it has 54 bases, read in frame from the first base. Using the deep immunoSEQ assay, TCR CDR3 regions were amplified from genomic DNA by multiplex PCR. For each cell subset, the extracted genomic DNA was distributed evenly across all wells of several immunoSEQ 96-well plates, and each plate served as one replicate. For sorted subsets, 150 to 250 ng genomic DNA, equal to 25,000 to 35,000 T cell genomes, was loaded into each replicate PCR. Purified libraries were quantified with a Qubit 3.0 fluorometer, sized on a Bioanalyzer 2100, and re-quantified with the KAPA Library Quantification kit. Every immunoSEQ 96-well plate was sequenced on a separate single-read 150-cycle Illumina NextSeq 550 flow cell. In the source study's methods: The immunoSEQ output contained only junctional sequences without quality scores, so filtering could not match that applied to full-length reads. To assign V/J genes and CDR3, sequences were annotated against IMGT germline references using PyIR, a Python wrapper for IgBLAST v1.9. Any read was removed if the V/J assignment was weak (E-value above 1e-6), the CDR3 was missing, or the read contained stop codons, out-of-frame junctions, or ambiguous translated residues. A V3J clonotype was defined by an identical inferred V gene, J gene, and CDR3 amino acid sequence. To compute the percentage overlap between repertoires, the number of shared unique clonotypes was divided by the size of the smaller repertoire. RTK rarefaction, the Chao1 estimator, and Recon v2.1 estimates of unobserved clonotypes were used to assess repertoire richness. OLGA was used to compute generation probabilities for all TCRbeta clonotypes that the gDNA method yielded from a few donors. Drawn from immuneACCESS, this table holds only the in-frame rearrangements with V and J called that TCRdb kept. Clones are partly lost; checked studies trace under half to an unresolved V gene and leave the rest unexplained. V, J and clone size are taken as reported in that table, and D and trimming were inferred from the DNA itself. Present in this sample are 950,000 to 1,100,000 clones, about 76% of which were seen just once. Together, the top ten hold 1.4% to 1.5% of the sample.

The paper's findings and limits, for the study overall: The small number of donors limited the genetic and exposure-history diversity represented. Sampling was restricted to blood, and TCR repertoires in tissue are likely to differ from TCR repertoires in blood. Estimated clonotype richness was generally larger for naive than for memory subsets. Based on pairwise subsampling, the degree of clonotype sharing among donors was expected to be affected by sequencing depth. Clonotypes shared by all four sorted-subset donors showed higher generation probabilities than non-shared clonotypes. Even with the large sequencing depth, rarefaction of the sorted-subset datasets indicated that sequencing was incomplete. Sharing across several donors was observed for about 4.8% of naive CD4, over 3% of naive CD8, 2.3% of memory CD4, and 0.4% of memory CD8 clonotypes.

Donors were healthy HIV-negative adults with no recently reported acute infections or vaccinations. Every donor was a Caucasian adult living in Nashville, Tennessee, USA. CD4+ T cells were enriched through magnetic negative selection, after which naive cells were positively selected on CD45RA and the remaining negative fraction served as the memory subset. After blood collection by leukapheresis, PBMCs were isolated using Ficoll-Histopaque density gradient centrifugation and then cryopreserved in the vapor phase of liquid nitrogen. Purity and quantity of every magnetically sorted T cell population were checked by analytical flow cytometry. From each sorted fraction, genomic DNA was isolated and quantified by UV absorbance on a Nanodrop 2000c.

Material: memory CD4+ T cells sorted from blood. The cell subset or site label on this specimen signifies: CD45RA-negative fraction. The TCR originated in a man aged 18-30 years in good health. The sequence links TRBV11-3 to TRBJ2-6; the D gene is possibly TRBD1 or TRBD2, each agreeing over 5 bases. Read as DNA, the sequence is TGTGCCAGCAGCTTAGAGTTCCGGGGCGCCCCTGGGGCCAACGTCCTGACTTTC. This translates into CASSLEFRGAPGANVLTF.